A single sample gave rise to the 21 T cell receptor beta chains below, sequenced in a study of T-cell reconstitution after alpha-beta-depleted transplantation in children listed by TCRdb under 2016. The library was prepared using PCR. TCRdb records Illumina HiSeq 2500 as the sequencer. Molecular barcoding was employed in the preparation of TCR libraries, with unique molecular identifiers being used to normalize TCRbeta repertoire quantification. The public reads were run again by TCRdb, first through fastp at Q25 and then through MiXCR, and only productive beta chains were kept. A single entry per CDR3 protein holds the most common genes and DNA from its merged rows. This sample has approximately 800,000 distinct CDR3 sequences in its table, and 15% to 20% of those were observed once. Under 6% of the sample is taken by the ten largest. Taken with the paper, the label for treatment or condition translates to: allogeneic hematopoietic cell transplantation with graft depleted of TCRalphabeta T cells and CD19 B cells.

The sequences come from PBMCs, mostly from graft donor cells, collected 360 days after TCRalphabeta/CD19-depleted stem cell transplant. These receptor sequences come from a male patient younger than 18 who had a stem cell transplant for acute lymphoblastic leukemia, so the T cells may come from the graft donor.

This clonotype was seen more than once but under ten times. The V call is TRBV2, the J call TRBJ2-5; tentative D call: TRBD2 (6 bases). The CDR3 covers 15 residues. CDR1 is SNHLY, CDR2 FYNNEI, per germline. Deletions cut 8 bases from V and 4 bases from J, with 20 bases between. In DNA form, the CDR3 reads TGTGCCAGCCGAATCTTAGCGGTTTTTCGAGAGACCCAGTACTTC. Its translation is CASRILAVFRETQYF.

This clonotype was observed a few times. The chain joins TRBV18 to TRBJ2-3; D is undetermined. The CDR3 covers 14 residues. Trimming cost V 2 bases and J 1 base, with 7 bases left between them. In germline, CDR1 is KGHSH, CDR2 LQKENI. The CDR3 sequence: CASSPASGTDTQYF. The CDR3 DNA reads as TGTGCCAGCTCACCAGCGTCGGGCACAGATACGCAGTATTTT.

This clonotype appeared a few times. The genes are TRBV20-1 and TRBJ2-7; D gene unclear. Germline V gives CDR1 DFQATT, CDR2 SNEGSKA (reference sequence). Trimming stripped 5 bases from V and 3 bases from J, with 17 bases between. The CDR3 consists of 14 residues. This chain's CDR3 is CSAPYMKGNYEQYF. CDR3 bases: TGCAGTGCTCCCTACATGAAAGGGAACTACGAGCAGTACTTC.

This sequence joins TRBV4-1 and TRBJ2-2, with unresolved D. Germline-derived CDR1 and CDR2 are MGHRA and YSYEKL. With 3 bases removed from V and 1 base from J, the gap between germline ends came to 24 bases. CDR3 length: 20 amino acids. The DNA for the CDR3 is TGCGCCAGCAGCCATCCTCGGCAGAGGCTTTCAAGACGGAACACCGGGGAGCTGTTTTTT. Translating it yields CASSHPRQRLSRRNTGELFF.

The chain couples TRBV5-1 to TRBJ2-6; D remains ambiguous. Trimming cost V 0 bases and J 1 base, with 8 bases left between them. The CDR3 runs to 16 residues. Germline V gene data show CDR1 as SGHRS and CDR2 as YFSETQ. The CDR3 region has the DNA TGCGCCAGCAGCTTGGTGGTCTTTTCTGGGGCCAACGTCCTGACTTTC. Translated, it gives CASSLVVFSGANVLTF.

This clonotype was detected a few times. In nucleotides, the CDR3 is TGCGCCAGCAGCTGGTGGAGCGGGAGGGAAGTCAATGAGCAGTTCTTC. It yields the protein CASSWWSGREVNEQFF. The chain is built from TRBV5-1 and TRBJ2-1, with 10 bases fitting TRBD2. CDR3 length: 16 amino acids. Germline values: CDR1 SGHRS, CDR2 YFSETQ. V trimming: 3 bases; J trimming: 6 bases; junction bases outside the gene matches: 9.

This clonotype appeared a few times. The genes are TRBV20-1 and TRBJ2-2, with 12 positions matching TRBD2. The V and J ends lost 5 bases and 6 bases, in that order; junction bases with no gene match: 7. This CDR3 has 15 amino acids. CDR1 DFQATT and CDR2 SNEGSKA come from the germline V gene (reference sequence). Written as DNA, the CDR3 is TGCAGTGCTCCCCGACTAGCGGGAGTCCCCGGGGAGCTGTTTTTT. Translating it yields CSAPRLAGVPGELFF.

The V and J genes are TRBV7-9 and TRBJ2-5, with 10 nucleotides matching TRBD1. The CDR3 runs 14 residues. Germline CDR1 SEHNR, CDR2 FQNEAQ (reference sequence). V trimming: 5 bases; J trimming: 10 bases; junction bases outside the gene matches: 10. CDR3 region: CASSAGGQGYDQYF. The CDR3 nucleotides read TGTGCCAGCAGCGCGGGGGGACAGGGGTATGACCAGTACTTC.

CDR3: CASSAPGTGLYEQYF. In DNA, the CDR3 is TGTGCCAGCAGTGCTCCCGGGACAGGGCTATACGAGCAGTACTTC. The V and J genes are TRBV2 and TRBJ2-7, with 9 bases aligning to TRBD1. The length of the CDR3 is 15 residues. Per the germline V gene, CDR1 is SNHLY and CDR2 is FYNNEI. After removal of 4 bases from V and 4 bases from J, the junction contained 8 bases not matched to a gene.

CDR3 in DNA: TGTGCCATCAGTGAGGGGGTTAGGGGGACCTACGAGCAGTACTTC. Protein sequence: CAISEGVRGTYEQYF. The genes are TRBV10-3 and TRBJ2-7, with D maybe TRBD1 (6 bases). Between the trimmed V and J ends, which lost 2 bases and 2 bases, there was a span of 13 bases. Germline V gene data show CDR1 as ENHRY and CDR2 as SYGVKD. The CDR3 covers 15 residues.

This clonotype was seen only a few times. The CDR3 loop is CASSHRQGPYNEQFF. DNA for the CDR3: TGTGCCAGCAGTCACCGACAGGGGCCCTACAATGAGCAGTTCTTC. The rearrangement links TRBV27 to TRBJ2-1; 8 nucleotides match TRBD1. V lost 5 bases, J lost 2 bases, and 5 bases stayed unmatched. The CDR3 covers 15 residues. The germline gives CDR1 MNHEY, CDR2 SMNVEV (reference sequence).

The chain couples TRBV15 to TRBJ2-5; 9 bases line up with TRBD2. The V segment lost 4 bases and the J segment 5 bases; nucleotides outside the gene matches: 8. The CDR3 has 15 residues. Germline V CDR1 and CDR2: LNHNV, YYDKDF (reference sequence). The CDR3 sequence: CATSTPIGTSETQYF. The CDR3 nucleotides are TGTGCCACCAGCACTCCGATCGGGACTAGCGAGACCCAGTACTTC. Drawing the rest from reference TRBV15 and TRBJ2-5, the complete variable domain is DAMVIQNPRYQVTQFGKPVTLSCSQTLNHNVMYWYQQKSSQAPKLLFHYYDKDFNNEADTPDNFQSRRPNTSFCFLDIRSPGLGDTAMYLCATSTPIGTSETQYFGPGTRLLVL.

The V call is TRBV21-1, the J call TRBJ2-1; TRBD1 is the table's D call and was not checked against the DNA. TRBV21-1 is an annotated pseudogene. This CDR3 contains 13 residues. The CDR3 loop is CASSKVRRDEQFF. The DNA for the CDR3 is TGTGCCAGCAGCAAAGTCCGGCGCGATGAGCAGTTCTTC.

This clonotype was counted between two and nine times. The gene calls are TRBV7-8 and TRBJ2-1; either TRBD1 or TRBD2 may supply D (5 bases each). Deletions cut 10 bases from V and 0 bases from J, with 16 bases between. CDR3 size: 15 residues. Germline V CDR1 and CDR2: SGHVS, FQNEAQ. The CDR3: CATSRGGGSYNEQFF. The CDR3 nucleotides read TGTGCCACATCTCGGGGCGGAGGCTCCTACAATGAGCAGTTCTTC.

This clonotype appeared a few times. The chain couples TRBV10-3 to TRBJ2-2; D perhaps matches TRBD2 (6 bases). CDR1 ENHRY and CDR2 SYGVKD come from the germline V gene. Trimming cost V 3 bases and J 1 base, with 9 bases left between them. The CDR3 has 15 residues. DNA of the CDR3: TGTGCCATCAGTGAACTAGCCCGGAACACCGGGGAGCTGTTTTTT. It is translated as CAISELARNTGELFF.

This clonotype was observed many times. The rearrangement joins TRBV10-2 to TRBJ2-7, with D perhaps TRBD2 (5 bases). Germline assignment: CDR1 WSHSY and CDR2 SAAADI. The CDR3 has 15 residues. Between the trimmed V and J ends, which lost 8 bases and 5 bases, there was a span of 22 bases. DNA of the CDR3: TGCGCCAGCCTCGAGGGTCCCTGGGGTCGGCACGAGCAGTACTTC. Encoded protein: CASLEGPWGRHEQYF.

This clonotype was counted between two and nine times. The chain uses TRBV4-1 and TRBJ2-5; 12 nucleotides align to TRBD2. The germline gives CDR1 MGHRA, CDR2 YSYEKL. This CDR3 is 16 amino acids long. Trimming removed 3 bases from V and 5 bases from J; junction bases left unmatched: 7. The CDR3 spells CASSHVGLAGLETQYF. The CDR3 coding sequence is TGCGCCAGCAGCCACGTTGGACTAGCGGGACTGGAGACCCAGTACTTC.

The chain combines TRBV7-9 with TRBJ2-5, with D unresolved. Deletions cut 1 base from V and 5 bases from J, with 8 bases between. Germline values: CDR1 SEHNR, CDR2 FQNEAQ (reference sequence). The CDR3 runs to 13 residues. The CDR3 DNA follows: TGTGCCAGCAGCTTAGATGCGTGGGAGACCCAGTACTTC. Protein sequence: CASSLDAWETQYF. The full variable domain, in which reference TRBV7-9 and TRBJ2-5 provide the parts outside the CDR3, is DTGVSQNPRHKITKRGQNVTFRCDPISEHNRLYWYRQTLGQGPEFLTYFQNEAQLEKSRLLSDRFSAERPKGSFSTLEIQRTEQGDSAMYLCASSLDAWETQYFGPGTRLLVL.

This clonotype has just a few counts. The chain carries TRBV20-1 and TRBJ2-7, with 9 bases aligning to TRBD1. Trimming at V came to 7 bases and at J to 4 bases, leaving 5 bases not matched to a gene. This CDR3 has 12 amino acids. CDR1 and CDR2 from the germline V gene are DFQATT and SNEGSKA (reference sequence). CDR3 amino acids: CSVGTGWYEQYF. In nucleotides, the CDR3 is TGCAGTGTCGGGACAGGGTGGTACGAGCAGTACTTC.

This clonotype was counted between two and nine times. This chain links TRBV5-1 with TRBJ2-3; D not certain. Trimming shortened V by 5 bases and J by 0 bases, and 10 bases separated the two germline ends. Germline V gene lookup returns CDR1 SGHRS and CDR2 YFSETQ. The CDR3 consists of 14 residues. CDR3 amino acids: CASRLTVSTDTQYF. The DNA for the CDR3 is TGCGCCAGCAGGCTAACGGTTAGCACAGATACGCAGTATTTT.

The chain links TRBV27 to TRBJ2-2; D possibly corresponds to TRBD2 (5 bases). V was cut by 8 bases and J by 0 bases, with 10 bases left in between. The CDR3 runs 14 residues. Germline V gives CDR1 MNHEY, CDR2 SMNVEV (reference sequence). DNA for the CDR3: TGTGCCAGCGGCCTAGCAGCGAACACCGGGGAGCTGTTTTTT. It is translated as CASGLAANTGELFF.